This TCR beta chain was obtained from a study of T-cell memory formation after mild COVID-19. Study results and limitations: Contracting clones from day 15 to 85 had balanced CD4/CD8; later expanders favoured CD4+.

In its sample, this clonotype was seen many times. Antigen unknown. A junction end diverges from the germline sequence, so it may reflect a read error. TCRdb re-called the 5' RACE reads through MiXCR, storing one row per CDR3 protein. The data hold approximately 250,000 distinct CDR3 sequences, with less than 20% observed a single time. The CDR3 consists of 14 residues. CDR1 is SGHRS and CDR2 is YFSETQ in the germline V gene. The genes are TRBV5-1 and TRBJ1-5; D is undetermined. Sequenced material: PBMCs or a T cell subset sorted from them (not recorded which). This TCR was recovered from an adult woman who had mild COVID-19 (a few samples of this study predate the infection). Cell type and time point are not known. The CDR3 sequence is CASSLDGGNQPQHF. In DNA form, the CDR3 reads TGTGCCAGCAGCTTGGACGGGGGCAATCAGCCCCAGCATTTT.